Below, 17 T cell receptor beta chains from the same sample are listed, as sequenced in a study. TCRdb called the 5' RACE reads again in MiXCR, with one record for every CDR3 protein. The sample has 62,000 or so distinct CDR3 sequences, around 30% seen once. The sample consisted of tumor-infiltrating naive CD4+ T cells sorted from the breast tumor. As for subset: naive CD4+ T cells, CD4+CD45RA+CD25-. These receptors were collected from a female donor with breast cancer.

There are a few counts of this clonotype. The chain has TRBV7-3 and TRBJ1-2; 7 bases match TRBD1. CDR1 is SGHTA, CDR2 FQGTGA, per germline. The CDR3 runs to 13 residues. The ends lost 5 bases at V and 6 bases at J; junction bases unmatched: 6. The CDR3 here is CASSHRQGHGYTF. CDR3 nucleotide sequence: TGTGCCAGCAGCCATCGACAGGGCCATGGCTACACCTTC.

The chain joins TRBV14 to TRBJ1-2, with D maybe TRBD1 (5 bases). V was pared by 5 bases and J by 2 bases, with 15 bases between. Per the germline V gene, CDR1 is SGHDN and CDR2 is FVKESK. CDR3 length: 15 residues. The CDR3 region has the DNA TGTGCCAGCAGCGAAAACCTGGGACGGAACTATGGCTACACCTTC. Amino acids: CASSENLGRNYGYTF.

Remarks on this clonotype: A read error is possible here, since a much larger clone lies one base away. As the CDR3 is not closed by the conserved phenylalanine or tryptophan, this likely results from a read error. The chain recombines TRBV29-1 with TRBJ1-2; D may be TRBD1 (5 bases). In germline, CDR1 is SQVTM, CDR2 ANQGSEA. The V gene lost 3 bases and the J gene lost 4 bases, with 12 bases spanning the gap. The CDR3 covers 13 residues. The CDR3 DNA reads as TGCAGCGTTGATCGGGGCCCTGCCTATGGCTACACCCTC. It translates to CSVDRGPAYGYTL.

This clonotype appeared many times. V is TRBV2 and J is TRBJ2-7; D unclear. The CDR3 is 11 residues long. V dropped 8 bases and J dropped 7 bases, with 12 bases sitting between them. Germline CDR1 and CDR2: SNHLY and FYNNEI. The CDR3 sequence is CASGLLGEQYF. In DNA, the CDR3 is TGTGCCAGCGGTTTGTTGGGGGAGCAGTACTTC.

There are many counts of this clonotype. The chain combines TRBV6-6 with TRBJ1-1, with 7 bases lining up with TRBD1. The germline V gene has CDR1 MNHNY and CDR2 SVGAGI (reference sequence). V was pared by 5 bases and J by 3 bases, with 6 bases of the junction left unmatched. The CDR3 is made up of 14 amino acids. The CDR3 loop is CASSKQGWDTEAFF. The DNA for the CDR3 is TGTGCCAGCAGTAAACAGGGGTGGGACACTGAAGCTTTCTTT.

In this sample, this clonotype turned up a few times. The genes are TRBV12-3 or TRBV12-4 and TRBJ2-7; TRBD1 matches at 10 bases. The CDR3 sequence is 14 residues long. The junction had 5 bases not matched to a gene; V was cut back by 4 bases and J by 5 bases. CDR3 amino acids: CASSSGTGANEQYF. CDR3 DNA sequence: TGTGCCAGCAGTTCCGGGACAGGGGCAAACGAGCAGTACTTC.

The chain recombines TRBV15 with TRBJ1-2; D might be TRBD1 (5 bases). V dropped 1 base and J dropped 2 bases, with 11 bases sitting between them. Germline values: CDR1 LNHNV, CDR2 YYDKDF (reference sequence). The CDR3 sequence is 15 residues long. The CDR3 loop reads CATSRAREGNYGYTF. The CDR3 DNA reads as TGTGCCACCAGCAGAGCCCGGGAGGGGAACTATGGCTACACCTTC.

This clonotype counts as medium-sized. The chain is built from TRBV5-1 and TRBJ2-2; D gene unclear. In germline, CDR1 is SGHRS, CDR2 YFSETQ. The CDR3 spans 16 residues. Trimming left V 1 base short and J 4 bases short, with 14 bases between. CDR3 DNA sequence: TGCGCCAGCAGCTTGTCCATGCCGAGAAGCACCGGGGAGCTGTTTTTT. This sequence encodes CASSLSMPRSTGELFF.

This clonotype was counted many times. The V call is TRBV9, the J call TRBJ2-2; D tentatively reads TRBD1 or TRBD2 (6 bases each). Germline V gene data show CDR1 as SGDLS and CDR2 as YYNGEE. V was cut by 1 base and J by 7 bases, with 8 bases left in between. There are 13 residues in the CDR3. CDR3 sequence (DNA): TGTGCCAGCAGCGTACGGGGGCTCGGGGAGCTGTTTTTT. Translating gives CASSVRGLGELFF.

This clonotype was seen once. One junction end disagrees with the germline gene, perhaps due to a read error. The chain has TRBV28 and TRBJ2-2; 10 bases are shared with TRBD1. The CDR3 length is 16 residues. CDR1 and CDR2 from the germline V gene are MDHEN and SYDVKM. DNA for the CDR3: TGTGCCAGCAGTTTGTATGGGGACAGGGGAACCGGGGAGCCGTTTTTT. Protein product: CASSLYGDRGTGEPFF.

The chain is built from TRBV28 and TRBJ1-4, with 10 bases identical to TRBD1. The germline gives CDR1 MDHEN, CDR2 SYDVKM. The CDR3 totals 14 residues. The V and J ends lost 8 bases and 7 bases, in that order; junction bases with no gene match: 7. The chain's CDR3 is CASRDRGDGEKLFF. CDR3 DNA sequence: TGTGCCAGCCGGGACAGGGGTGATGGTGAAAAACTGTTTTTT.

The chain has TRBV11-3 and TRBJ2-3; no firm D call. This CDR3 contains 12 residues. Germline V gives CDR1 SGHNT, CDR2 YENEEA. Trimming shortened V by 4 bases and J by 5 bases, and 7 bases separated the two germline ends. The CDR3 region has the DNA TGTGCCAGCAGCTCCCCTGGAGATACGCAGTATTTT. Translating gives CASSSPGDTQYF.

Turning to this clonotype: One junction end does not reproduce the germline sequence, and a read error may be involved. This chain uses TRBV7-9 with TRBJ2-7, with D perhaps matching TRBD1 (6 bases). Germline V gives CDR1 SEHNR, CDR2 FQNEAQ (reference sequence). The CDR3 loop spans 14 amino acids. In DNA, the CDR3 is TGTACCAGCAGCAAACAGGGAGTAGCCTACGAGCAGTACTTC. Amino acid sequence: CTSSKQGVAYEQYF.

Remarks on this clonotype: A read error is possible here, since a much larger clone lies one base away. V gene TRBV12-3 or TRBV12-4 combines with J gene TRBJ1-2; 9 positions agree with TRBD1. CDR3 length: 16 residues. The DNA of the CDR3 is TGTACCAGCAGTGCGGGACAGGGTCGCCGGGGCTATGGCTACACCTTC. Residues: CTSSAGQGRRGYGYTF.

This chain joins TRBV3-1 and TRBJ1-6; the D is unclear. Trimming stripped 4 bases from V and 10 bases from J, with 17 bases between. Germline lookup yields CDR1 LGHDT and CDR2 YNNKEL (reference sequence). There are 15 residues in the CDR3. CDR3 bases: TGTGCCAGCAGCCGAGTGGAAATGGGTGTCTCACCCCTCCACTTT. Its protein product is CASSRVEMGVSPLHF.

The chain uses TRBV9 and TRBJ2-2; possibly TRBD2 for D (6 bases). Germline CDR1 is SGDLS and CDR2 is YYNGEE. The germline V and J ends were trimmed by 2 bases and 3 bases, with 14 bases remaining between them. The CDR3 loop spans 16 amino acids. DNA for the CDR3: TGTGCCAGCAGCGTCGGTTTAGCGGAATACACCGGGGAGCTGTTTTTT. Its protein is CASSVGLAEYTGELFF.

This chain uses TRBV25-1 with TRBJ2-1, with a tentative D call TRBD1 (6 bases). This CDR3 is built from 17 residues. Germline CDR1 and CDR2: MGHDK and SYGVNS. V lost 5 bases, J lost 0 bases, and 17 bases lay in between. CDR3 sequence: CASSSKDRSSSYNEQFF. The CDR3 DNA is TGTGCCAGCAGTTCCAAGGACAGATCGAGCTCCTACAATGAGCAGTTCTTC.